What follows is one T cell receptor (beta chain) and its context. Its antigen is unidentified. Assay: immunoSEQ multiplex PCR; the TCRdb copy retains only in-frame clones and omits some. Among just under 75,000 clones listed, roughly 74% were seen once. These data come from a study of vaccination effects on CD4 cells after COVID-19. Study in general: It was two doses of either the BNT162b2 or mRNA-1273 vaccine that participants received.

General study findings and limits: Clones that were induced by infection or by vaccine showed marked contraction late after vaccination.

In the ViraFEST assay, antigen-specific CD4+ clonotypes were identified by expansion after peptide-pool stimulation. The culture ran for 10 to 11 days, and then CD4+ T cells were isolated. Vaccinated recipients, who were negative for nucleocapsid antibodies, had no history of SARS-CoV-2 infection. Some 2 million PBMC per well were cultured with 9 to 10 IU/ml IL-2 and roughly 10 ug/ml peptides. IL-2 medium was substituted for half the medium on days 3 and 7. Trimming pared 0 bases from V and 5 bases from J, leaving 13 bases between. This CDR3 is built from 15 residues. Germline lookup yields CDR1 LGHNA and CDR2 YNFKEQ.

Here the sequenced sample was CD4+ T cells from PBMCs cultured with HCoV-NL63 spike peptides, taken before COVID-19 vaccination. V is TRBV4-2 and J is TRBJ2-5, with D maybe TRBD1 (5 bases). This receptor was taken from a human donor who received a COVID-19 vaccine. The CDR3 DNA is TGTGCCAGCAGCCAAGATGTTCAGGGCTGGGAGACCCAGTACTTC. Protein: CASSQDVQGWETQYF.